The 3 T cell receptor beta chains listed next were all sequenced from one sample in a study of blood T cells in healthy people across ages. For the second PCR, which ran for about 6 to 11 cycles, a sample-barcoded 5' primer and a J-beta primer mix were used. TCRdb re-derived calls from the 5' RACE reads in MiXCR, one entry per CDR3 protein. Among over 1,500,000 distinct CDR3 sequences listed, 49% were seen once. The sequenced sample was blood. Every receptor here comes from a woman aged 40-49 years in good health.

This clonotype was counted only a few times. This chain uses TRBV20-1 with TRBJ2-3, with 7 nucleotides matching TRBD1. The germline gives CDR1 DFQATT, CDR2 SNEGSKA (reference sequence). The CDR3 sequence is 18 residues long. The V segment lost 3 bases and the J segment 2 bases; nucleotides outside the gene matches: 17. CDR3 bases: TGCAGTGCTAGCAGCGTTTGGGTCCCGGGACAGCCCACAGATACGCAGTATTTT. It specifies CSASSVWVPGQPTDTQYF.

This chain joins TRBV4-3 and TRBJ1-2; 8 bases align to TRBD1. V trimming: 0 bases; J trimming: 4 bases; junction bases outside the gene matches: 7. The CDR3 runs to 16 residues. Germline CDR1 is LGHNA and CDR2 is YSLEER. CDR3 sequence: CASSQDVRGQSYGYTF. As DNA, the CDR3 is TGCGCCAGCAGCCAAGATGTCAGGGGGCAGTCCTATGGCTACACCTTC.

This clonotype was counted a few times. The J gene is TRBJ2-4, the V gene TRBV12-3 or TRBV12-4; TRBD1 or TRBD2 may be the D gene (5 bases each). This CDR3 is 15 amino acids long. With 3 bases removed from V and 6 bases from J, the gap between germline ends came to 15 bases. In DNA form, the CDR3 reads TGTGCCAGCAGTTTCCATGAATCGGGACGAAACATTCAGTACTTC. Protein sequence: CASSFHESGRNIQYF.